These 31 T cell receptor beta chains were all obtained from the same sample, sequenced in a study of control samples from healthy donors and cancer patients. The assay was immunoSEQ multiplex PCR, and TCRdb's table has in-frame clones only and misses some. Of around 120,000 clones in the sample, roughly 94% were seen once. The sequenced sample consisted of blood. The receptor source for this set is a man aged 25 to 40 in good health.

The gene calls are TRBV4-3 and TRBJ2-1; 7 nucleotides agree with TRBD2. V gave up 0 bases and J gave up 5 bases; unmatched junction bases: 7. The CDR3 has 16 amino acids. Germline V gene lookup returns CDR1 LGHNA and CDR2 YSLEER. The CDR3 loop is CASSQDVLALNNEQFF. CDR3 in DNA: TGCGCCAGCAGCCAAGACGTACTAGCGCTTAACAATGAGCAGTTCTTC.

The chain combines TRBV5-8 with TRBJ1-2, with D hard to call. The germline V gene encodes CDR1 SGHTS and CDR2 YDEGEE. Trimming pared 8 bases from V and 1 base from J, leaving 9 bases between. The CDR3 covers 12 residues. For the CDR3, the DNA is TGTGCCAGTACCATGGATAACTATGGCTACACCTTC. Translated: CASTMDNYGYTF.

The chain couples TRBV7-8 to TRBJ1-2; perhaps TRBD1 as D (5 bases). V lost 5 bases and J 7 bases, leaving 11 bases between the germline ends. CDR3 size: 12 residues. Germline V CDR1 and CDR2: SGHVS, FQNEAQ. DNA of the CDR3: TGTGCCAGCAGCCAATCAAGGGGTGGCTACACCTTC. This translates into CASSQSRGGYTF.

The chain's CDR3 is CASSRTSGLPYEQYF. The CDR3 DNA sequence: TGTGCCAGCAGCAGGACTAGCGGGCTTCCCTACGAGCAGTACTTC. V usage is TRBV7-2 and J usage is TRBJ2-7, with 11 bases aligning to TRBD2. Germline-derived CDR1 and CDR2 are SGHTA and FQGNSA. Unmatched junction bases numbered 5, after V lost 5 bases and J lost 2 bases. The CDR3 runs to 15 residues.

The J gene is TRBJ1-1, the V gene TRBV6-2 or TRBV6-3; 7 positions agree with TRBD1. Germline V lookup: CDR1 MNHEY, CDR2 SVGEGT. The V and J ends lost 4 bases and 1 base, in that order; junction bases with no gene match: 3. CDR3 length: 14 residues. Written as DNA, the CDR3 is TGTGCCAGCAGTTGGACAGGCTCGAACACTGAAGCTTTCTTT. Its protein product is CASSWTGSNTEAFF.

The genes are TRBV25-1 and TRBJ1-2; no clear D gene. V was pared by 2 bases and J by 4 bases, with 8 bases between. The CDR3 runs to 13 residues. Germline loops: CDR1 MGHDK, CDR2 SYGVNS. The CDR3 nucleotides are TGTGCCAGCAGTGAACAGAAGTTCTATGGCTACACCTTC. It encodes CASSEQKFYGYTF.

The V gene is TRBV6-5, the J gene TRBJ2-2; maybe TRBD1 (5 bases). Germline V lookup: CDR1 MNHEY, CDR2 SVGAGI. The CDR3 loop spans 15 amino acids. Deletions cut 4 bases from V and 0 bases from J, with 9 bases between. The DNA of the CDR3 is TGTGCCAGCAGTTTACAGGCTACGAACACCGGGGAGCTGTTTTTT. This encodes CASSLQATNTGELFF.

This chain connects TRBV28 to TRBJ1-1, with a weak D call TRBD1 (6 bases). This CDR3 has 14 residues. The germline gives CDR1 MDHEN, CDR2 SYDVKM. V lost 6 bases to trimming and J lost 0 bases, with 11 bases between them. CDR3 sequence (DNA): TGTGCCAGCAGGGGGGGGACATTGAACACTGAAGCTTTCTTT. This encodes CASRGGTLNTEAFF.

The chain is built from TRBV28 and TRBJ2-1, with unresolved D. Germline-derived CDR1 and CDR2 are MDHEN and SYDVKM. The V end was cut by 5 bases, the J end by 6 bases, with 11 bases between. The CDR3 is 13 residues long. The CDR3 region is CASSPSTPNEQFF. CDR3 sequence (DNA): TGTGCCAGCAGTCCGTCCACACCCAATGAGCAGTTCTTC.

The chain couples TRBV6-6 to TRBJ2-7; D is ambiguous. This CDR3 region has 15 residues. V shed 0 bases and J shed 3 bases, with 12 bases lying between them. The V gene's germline CDR1 is MNHNY and CDR2 SVGAGI (reference sequence). CDR3 region: CASSYSVSWNYEQYF. DNA for the CDR3: TGTGCCAGCAGTTACTCCGTGAGTTGGAACTACGAGCAGTACTTC.

The chain carries TRBV29-1 and TRBJ2-1, with D perhaps matching TRBD2 (6 bases). CDR1 and CDR2 (germline): SQVTM, ANQGSEA. There are 15 residues in the CDR3. V was cut by 1 base and J by 2 bases, with 12 bases left in between. Written as DNA, the CDR3 is TGCAGCGTTGAAGGGCGGGGTATCACCTACAATGAGCAGTTCTTC. It yields the protein CSVEGRGITYNEQFF.

The table lists this clone with a count of one. The chain couples TRBV12-5 to TRBJ2-1, with 10 bases that match TRBD1. Germline lookup yields CDR1 LGHNT and CDR2 FRNRAP. CDR3 length: 17 residues. The ends lost 0 bases at V and 3 bases at J; junction bases unmatched: 5. The CDR3, as DNA: TGTGCTAGTGGTTTGGTACCGGGGACAGGGGACTACAATGAGCAGTTCTTC. It yields the protein CASGLVPGTGDYNEQFF.

The chain uses TRBV12-3 or TRBV12-4 and TRBJ2-1; D may be TRBD1 (6 bases). Deletions cut 3 bases from V and 9 bases from J, with 9 bases between. The CDR3 length is 12 residues. The CDR3 here is CASSLLGAEQFF. The CDR3 coding sequence is TGTGCCAGCAGTTTGTTGGGGGCTGAGCAGTTCTTC.

The V and J genes are TRBV30 and TRBJ2-2, with TRBD2 as a possible D gene (5 bases). CDR1 is GTSNPN and CDR2 is SVGIG in the germline V gene (reference sequence). The CDR3 sequence is 14 residues long. V shed 3 bases and J shed 3 bases, with 11 bases lying between them. CDR3 in amino acids: CAWRTMADTGELFF. DNA of the CDR3: TGTGCCTGGAGGACTATGGCAGACACCGGGGAGCTGTTTTTT.

The chain links TRBV6-1 to TRBJ1-2; TRBD1 is a possible D gene (6 bases). V dropped 5 bases and J dropped 2 bases, with 12 bases sitting between them. This CDR3 has 14 residues. CDR1 and CDR2 from the germline V gene are MNHNS and SASEGT. The CDR3 loop is CASSYEGGNYGYTF. As DNA, the CDR3 is TGTGCCAGCAGTTATGAGGGGGGAAACTATGGCTACACCTTC.

The V gene is TRBV4-1, the J gene TRBJ2-7; 12 bases line up with TRBD2. The CDR3 is 16 amino acids. V trimming: 3 bases; J trimming: 0 bases; junction bases outside the gene matches: 3. CDR1 is MGHRA and CDR2 is YSYEKL in the germline V gene. In DNA, the CDR3 is TGCGCCAGCAGCCACCCGACTAGCGGGGGCTCCTACGAGCAGTACTTC. Translation gives CASSHPTSGGSYEQYF.

The rearrangement uses TRBV5-1 and TRBJ1-1; D may be TRBD1 (6 bases). The CDR3 is 14 amino acids. Germline-derived CDR1 and CDR2 are SGHRS and YFSETQ. The ends were cut back, 4 bases at V and 2 bases at J, with 12 bases in the middle. CDR3 protein: CASSPQGPNTEAFF. The CDR3 region has the DNA TGCGCCAGCAGCCCGCAGGGGCCCAACACTGAAGCTTTCTTT.

The chain recombines TRBV5-8 with TRBJ1-2; D gene ambiguous. Germline V CDR1 and CDR2: SGHTS, YDEGEE. This CDR3 comprises 16 residues. V lost 3 bases, J lost 4 bases, and 19 bases lay in between. The CDR3 DNA sequence: TGTGCCAGCAGCTCAAAGATCGGGGAAGTCCTCTATGGCTACACCTTC. It translates to CASSSKIGEVLYGYTF. Using reference TRBV5-8 and TRBJ1-2 for the parts outside the CDR3, the full variable domain is EAGVTQSPTHLIKTRGQQATLRCSPISGHTSVYWYQQALGLGLQFLLWYDEGEERNRGNFPPRFSGRQFPNYSSELNVNALELEDSALYLCASSSKIGEVLYGYTFGSGTRLTVV.

The V call is TRBV7-8, the J call TRBJ2-3; possibly TRBD2 for D (5 bases). V lost 1 base, J lost 0 bases, and 5 bases lay in between. The length of the CDR3 is 14 residues. The V gene's germline CDR1 is SGHVS and CDR2 FQNEAQ. The CDR3 DNA follows: TGTGCCAGCAGCTTAGTAGCGAGCACAGATACGCAGTATTTT. Protein product: CASSLVASTDTQYF.

This chain joins TRBV9 and TRBJ2-3; D assignment may be TRBD1 or TRBD2 (5 bases each). The V end lost 4 bases, the J end lost 2 bases, and 17 bases lay between the germline ends. This CDR3 has 16 amino acids. The germline V gene has CDR1 SGDLS and CDR2 YYNGEE. The CDR3 nucleotides are TGTGCCAGCAGCCGAAGAGGGGCATCTAACACAGATACGCAGTATTTT. Amino acids: CASSRRGASNTDTQYF.

This clone appeared a single time. The chain carries TRBV7-8 and TRBJ1-3; 8 nucleotides match TRBD1. V lost 1 base, J lost 2 bases, and 19 bases stayed unmatched. The V gene's germline CDR1 is SGHVS and CDR2 FQNEAQ. This CDR3 spans 21 amino acids. CDR3 protein: CASSLGKQGDYGALPGNTIYF. In DNA form, the CDR3 reads TGTGCCAGCAGCTTAGGAAAACAGGGGGACTATGGAGCCCTACCTGGAAACACCATATATTTT. Full variable domain (remainder filled in from reference TRBV7-8 and TRBJ1-3): GAGVSQSPRYKVAKRGQDVALRCDPISGHVSLFWYQQALGQGPEFLTYFQNEAQLDKSGLPSDRFFAERPEGSVSTLKIQRTQQEDSAVYLCASSLGKQGDYGALPGNTIYFGEGSWLTVV.

This chain joins TRBV7-9 and TRBJ2-1, with 9 bases lining up with TRBD1. V lost 4 bases and J lost 7; bases outside the gene matches: 5. This CDR3 comprises 14 residues. Germline V lookup: CDR1 SEHNR, CDR2 FQNEAQ (reference sequence). The DNA of the CDR3 is TGTGCCAGCAGCTCGGGGACAGGGAGAAATGAGCAGTTCTTC. This codes for CASSSGTGRNEQFF.

The rearrangement uses TRBV9 and TRBJ2-1; D not resolved. The V and J ends lost 4 bases and 0 bases respectively, with 14 bases between them. The CDR3 is made up of 16 amino acids. In germline, CDR1 is SGDLS, CDR2 YYNGEE. DNA of the CDR3: TGTGCCAGCAGCCCCGCCGGGCCGAGCTCCTACAATGAGCAGTTCTTC. Its protein product is CASSPAGPSSYNEQFF.

The chain is built from TRBV7-2 and TRBJ1-5; 7 bases map to TRBD1. V shed 0 bases and J 2 bases; nucleotides not matched to a gene: 4. The CDR3 is 16 amino acids. Germline assignment: CDR1 SGHTA and CDR2 FQGNSA. CDR3 sequence: CASSLANRGGNQPQHF. CDR3 coding DNA: TGTGCCAGCAGCTTAGCGAACAGGGGAGGCAATCAGCCCCAGCATTTT.

With respect to this clone: This sample also contains other DNA sequences that code for the same CDR3. This chain uses TRBV30 with TRBJ1-5; possibly TRBD1 for D (5 bases). This CDR3 is built from 13 residues. Per germline, CDR1 GTSNPN and CDR2 SVGIG (reference sequence). The V end was cut by 5 bases, the J end by 2 bases, with 10 bases between. CDR3 coding DNA: TGTGCCTGGGGGGGTCGAGGCAATCAGCCCCAGCATTTT. Its translation: CAWGGRGNQPQHF.

The CDR3 reads CASNPGQGFGGYTF. The CDR3 nucleotides are TGTGCCAGTAATCCGGGACAGGGGTTTGGTGGCTACACCTTC. This rearrangement joins TRBV2 to TRBJ1-2, with TRBD1 matching 10 bases. Germline CDR1 and CDR2: SNHLY and FYNNEI. With V trimmed by 9 bases and J by 7 bases, 11 bases remained unmatched. The CDR3 sequence is 14 residues long.

This chain links TRBV29-1 with TRBJ2-2; D not resolved. Trimming took off 7 bases at V and 6 bases at J, with 9 bases between the two ends. CDR1 is SQVTM and CDR2 is ANQGSEA in the germline V gene. The CDR3 contains 11 residues. CDR3 in amino acids: CSALSAGELFF. The CDR3 coding sequence is TGCAGCGCCCTCTCGGCCGGGGAGCTGTTTTTT.

This chain joins TRBV12-5 and TRBJ2-7; D may be TRBD1 or TRBD2 (5 bases each). CDR3 length equals 13 residues. V dropped 7 bases and J dropped 7 bases, with 17 bases sitting between them. CDR1 LGHNT and CDR2 FRNRAP come from the germline V gene. The CDR3 nucleotides read TGTGCTAGTGCCGCCTCCGGGGCTTGGGAGCAGTACTTC. Translating gives CASAASGAWEQYF.

V is TRBV5-1 and J is TRBJ2-7; TRBD1 matches at 9 bases. V lost 0 bases, J lost 6 bases, and 10 bases stayed unmatched. CDR3 length equals 16 residues. Germline V gene lookup returns CDR1 SGHRS and CDR2 YFSETQ. The chain's CDR3 is CASSLAGTGFGGEQYF. The DNA of the CDR3 is TGCGCCAGCAGCTTGGCCGGGACAGGGTTTGGAGGCGAGCAGTACTTC.

The chain links TRBV28 to TRBJ1-2; possible D gene TRBD1, 6 bases. Germline loops: CDR1 MDHEN, CDR2 SYDVKM. V lost 5 bases and J lost 12, with 28 bases in between. The CDR3 has 16 amino acids. CDR3 residues: CASSPPSRTAKPSDTF. In DNA form, the CDR3 reads TGTGCCAGCAGTCCTCCCTCCAGGACAGCGAAACCCTCCGACACCTTC.

V and J are TRBV6-6 and TRBJ1-4, with unresolved D. CDR1 is MNHNY and CDR2 is SVGAGI in the germline V gene (reference sequence). CDR3 length: 13 amino acids. V was cut by 2 bases and J by 8 bases, with 9 bases left in between. The CDR3 is CASSYLLQEKLFF. DNA of the CDR3: TGTGCCAGCAGTTACCTCCTCCAGGAAAAACTGTTTTTT.